Listed here is a single T cell receptor beta chain. Its specific antigen is unknown. No much larger clonotype is one base removed from it; base qualities were not supplied. Using the deep immunoSEQ assay, multiplex PCR amplified TCR CDR3 regions from genomic DNA. Extracted genomic DNA from each cell subset was spread evenly across all wells of several immunoSEQ 96-well plates, with each plate serving as a replicate. For sorted subsets, approximately 190 ng of genomic DNA, equivalent to roughly 30,000 T cell genomes, went into each replicate PCR. Purified libraries were measured with a Qubit 3.0 fluorometer, size-checked on a Bioanalyzer 2100, and measured again with the KAPA Library Quantification kit. Each immunoSEQ 96-well plate was sequenced on its own single-read 150-cycle Illumina NextSeq 550 flow cell. For the original study's pipeline: Because the immunoSEQ output held only junctional sequences and lacked quality scores, the filtering could not match the filtering applied to full-length reads. Sequences were annotated with PyIR, a Python wrapper for IgBLAST v1.9, using IMGT germline references to assign V/J genes and CDR3. Reads were filtered out if the reads had weak V/J assignments (E-value above 1e-6), no CDR3, stop codons, out-of-frame junctions, or ambiguous translated residues. A V3J clonotype was defined by an identical inferred V gene, J gene, and CDR3 amino acid sequence. To compute the percentage overlap between repertoires, the number of shared unique clonotypes was divided by the size of the smaller repertoire. Three approaches were used to assess repertoire richness: RTK rarefaction, the Chao1 estimator, and Recon v2.1 estimates of unobserved clonotypes. Generation probabilities were computed with OLGA for all TCRbeta clonotypes obtained by the gDNA method from several donors. TCRdb provides this immuneACCESS table in a form limited to in-frame rearrangements. Some clones are lacking; in checked studies, under half of them reflect an unresolved V gene, and why the rest are absent is not known. V, J and clone size were drawn from that table, and D and trimming were deduced from the DNA. In all, the sample holds around 2,000,000 clones, and roughly 91% of those were seen once. Under 2% of the sample lies in the top ten.

Sequences MDHEN (CDR1) and SYDVKM (CDR2) are obtained from the germline V gene. The germline ends are 9 bases apart after V is trimmed by 3 bases and J by 0 bases. There are 15 amino acids in the CDR3, from cysteine to phenylalanine inclusive. Of all the DNA, just the CDR3 is kept, 45 bases in frame from base 1. CD8 naive samples consisted of CD45RO-negative cells that were positively selected for CCR7, yielding a CD45RA+CCR7+ population without TemRA cells. The donors were healthy, HIV-negative adults with no recently reported acute infections or vaccinations. Only Caucasian adults living in Nashville, Tennessee, USA were represented among the donors. After blood collection by leukapheresis, PBMCs were isolated using Ficoll-Histopaque density gradient centrifugation and then cryopreserved in the vapor phase of liquid nitrogen. Purity and quantity of every magnetically sorted T cell population were checked by analytical flow cytometry. Each sorted fraction had its genomic DNA isolated and then quantified by UV absorbance on a Nanodrop 2000c.

This sample was taken from a study of shared clonotypes between healthy human individuals (dated by TCRdb to the early 2020s). Looking at the study overall: The cohort comprised two women and a few men aged 18 to 49 years. Blood TCR repertoires of about 5 healthy adults were deeply sequenced to estimate repertoire size and the extent of clonotype sharing between individuals. For each donor, CD4 naive and CD4 memory were each given three plates, CD8 naive was given two plates, and CD8 memory was given one plate. Each donor's leukapheresis produced roughly between roughly 0.85 and 9 billion PBMCs. To increase sequencing depth and limit assay-specific biases, different laboratories used diverse techniques to prepare libraries and sequence TCR repertoires. What the authors observed across the whole study: Naive subsets generally had larger estimated clonotype richness than memory subsets did. Compared with non-shared clonotypes, the clonotypes found in all four sorted-subset donors had higher generation probabilities. Pairwise subsampling led to the expectation that sequencing depth would affect the degree of clonotype sharing among donors. Sampling was restricted to blood, and TCR repertoires in tissue are likely to differ from TCR repertoires in blood. Even with the large sequencing depth, rarefaction of the sorted-subset datasets indicated that sequencing was incomplete. When several donors were compared, the shared fraction of clonotypes was around 5.1% for naive CD4, more than 3% for naive CD8, roughly 2.5% for memory CD4, and under 0.5% for memory CD8. Because the study included only a small number of donors, the genetic and exposure-history diversity represented was limited.

This TCR came from a man younger than 30 in good health. Some clones in this sample may be carry-over from other donors' samples. The specimen sequenced was naive CD8+ T cells from PBMCs. In the paper's terms, the cell subset or site label means: CD45RA+CCR7+. The V and J genes are TRBV28 and TRBJ1-3; the D region possibly corresponds to TRBD1 (5 bases align). Read as DNA, the sequence is TGTGCCAGCAGTTTCGCAGGGTTCTCTGGAAACACCATATATTTT. Its coded protein is CASSFAGFSGNTIYF.